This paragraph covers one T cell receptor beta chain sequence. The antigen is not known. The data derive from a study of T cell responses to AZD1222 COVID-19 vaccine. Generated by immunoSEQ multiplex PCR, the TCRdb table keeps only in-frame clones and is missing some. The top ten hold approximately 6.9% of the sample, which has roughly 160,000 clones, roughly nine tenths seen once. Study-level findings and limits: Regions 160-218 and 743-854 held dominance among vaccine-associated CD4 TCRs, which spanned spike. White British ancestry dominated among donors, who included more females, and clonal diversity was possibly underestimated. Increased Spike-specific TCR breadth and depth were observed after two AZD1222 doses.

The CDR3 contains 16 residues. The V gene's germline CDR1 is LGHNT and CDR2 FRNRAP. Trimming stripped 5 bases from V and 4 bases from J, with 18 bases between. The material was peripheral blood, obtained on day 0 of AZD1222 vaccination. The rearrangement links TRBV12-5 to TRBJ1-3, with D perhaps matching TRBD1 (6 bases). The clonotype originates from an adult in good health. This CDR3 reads CASGPDTGLKGNTIYF. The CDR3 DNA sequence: TGTGCTAGTGGTCCAGACACAGGGTTAAAGGGAAACACCATATATTTT.